The source of this TCR beta chain is a study of blood T cell repertoires in COVID-19. Whole-study context: Donors in the United States, Italy and Spain gave samples during acute or convalescent COVID-19. The cDNA or gDNA used as material had been derived from T cells, B-cell-depleted T cells, or PBMCs.

In the study's own analysis: Counts of nucleated cells, estimated from reference gene primer amplification, were obtained. Using immunoSEQ multiplex PCR, the repertoire was profiled, and TCRdb retains in-frame clones only, with some absent. For V, J and clone size, that table is used; D and trimming come from the DNA. The sample records approximately 200,000 clones, roughly 85% being singletons. The V gene's germline CDR1 is SGHRS and CDR2 YFSETQ. Trimming stripped 6 bases from V and 3 bases from J, with 9 bases between. The CDR3 is 12 residues long. The V gene is TRBV5-1, the J gene TRBJ1-1; D remains ambiguous. Source material: peripheral blood. This TCR was recovered from a man aged 35 to 55 with acute or convalescent COVID-19. DNA for the CDR3: TGCGCCAGCAAGACGAGGGACACTGAAGCTTTCTTT. It translates to CASKTRDTEAFF. The whole variable domain, remainder taken from reference TRBV5-1 and TRBJ1-1, is KAGVTQTPRYLIKTRGQQVTLSCSPISGHRSVSWYQQTPGQGLQFLFEYFSETQRNKGNFPGRFSGRQFSNSRSEMNVSTLELGDSALYLCASKTRDTEAFFGQGTRLTVV.